This T cell receptor (beta chain) was captured in a study of blood T cell repertoires in COVID-19. Study overall: Samples representing acute and convalescent COVID-19 were sourced from the United States, Italy and Spain. T cells, B-cell-depleted T cells, or PBMCs provided the cDNA or gDNA that served as material.

Patients from Seattle were sampled longitudinally, starting during active infection. Per the study methods: It was from reference gene primer amplification that nucleated cell counts were estimated. This table comes from immunoSEQ multiplex PCR, and its TCRdb copy is limited to in-frame clones, with some not included. The D gene and trimming were derived from the DNA, and the V and J assignments and clone size from that table. This table holds 300,000 to 350,000 clones, almost 90% found once. CDR3 length: 15 residues. The germline V and J ends were trimmed by 0 bases and 5 bases, with 13 bases remaining between them. The germline gives CDR1 SGHAT, CDR2 FQNNGV.

The clonotype comes from a woman in her 30s with COVID-19, enrolled during active disease. The J gene is TRBJ1-1, the V gene TRBV11-2; D not certain. The sample taken for sequencing was peripheral blood. In DNA, the CDR3 is TGTGCCAGCAGCTTAGATCAGCGGGAAACGACTGAAGCTTTCTTT. It yields the protein CASSLDQRETTEAFF.